This T cell receptor (beta chain) was sequenced for a study of vaccination and CD4 T cells after COVID-19. This clonotype turned up a few times. As yet, its antigen is unknown. Cultured CD4+ T-cell DNA underwent Oncomine TCR Beta short-read sequencing. One entry per CDR3 protein, called by TCRdb with MiXCR from the PCR reads. The data contain 20,000 to 25,000 distinct CDR3 sequences, under 45% of them singletons. Indicated treatment: roughly ten-day PBMC culture with coronavirus spike peptide pools or control peptides (ViraFEST assay). Using peptide pools, antigen-specific T cells were expanded in ViraFEST before TCRs were sequenced. V shed 0 bases and J 4 bases; nucleotides not matched to a gene: 2. Germline V gives CDR1 LNHNV, CDR2 YYDKDF (reference sequence). The CDR3 has 16 residues.

The sequence was obtained from a human donor who received a COVID-19 vaccine. The chain recombines TRBV15 with TRBJ2-2, with 10 bases aligning to TRBD2. Material: CD4+ T cells from blood, cultured in vitro, obtained before SARS-CoV-2 vaccination. The CDR3 DNA follows: TGTGCCACCAGCAGAGAACTAGCGGGGCCCACCGGGGAGCTGTTTTTT. This translates into CATSRELAGPTGELFF.